This T cell receptor (beta chain) appears in the sequencing data of a study of memory CD4+ T cells and cytomegalovirus serostatus. Study as a whole: Healthy Belgian adult donors included about 10 CMV-positive and 24 CMV-negative people.

The sort gate was single viable CD3+CD4+CD8-CD45RO+ cells for memory CD4+ T cells. Data came from immunoSEQ multiplex PCR; TCRdb stores just in-frame clones and leaves some out. The sample consists of just over 25,000 clones, approximately 71% of them appearing once. The receptor was isolated from an adult in good health and CMV-seronegative. Sequenced material: memory CD4+ T cells from blood.

DNA of the CDR3: TGTGCCAGCAGCCCCCGGGTAGCGGCGTACAATGAGCAGTTCTTC. This sequence encodes CASSPRVAAYNEQFF. This chain joins TRBV9 and TRBJ2-1; tentatively, D is TRBD2 (6 bases). The V gene lost 4 bases and the J gene lost 4 bases, with 15 bases spanning the gap. The CDR3 is made up of 15 amino acids. Germline V lookup: CDR1 SGDLS, CDR2 YYNGEE.